This TCR beta chain was sequenced in a study of shared clonotypes between healthy human individuals. Germline V CDR1 and CDR2: MDHEN, SYDVKM. Deletions cut 2 bases from V and 1 base from J, with 14 bases between. CDR3 length equals 16 residues. This table comes from immunoSEQ multiplex PCR, and its TCRdb copy is limited to in-frame clones, with some not included. The sample shows hundreds of thousands of clones, about 78% of them seen only once. V and J are TRBV28 and TRBJ1-1; a possible D gene is TRBD1 (6 bases). Sequencing was carried out using memory CD4+ T cells sorted from blood. Described subset: CD45RA-negative fraction. This TCR derives from a woman aged 25-40 years in good health. CDR3 sequence (DNA): TGTGCCAGCAGTTTAGGTGGAGGGGGGCGGAACACTGAAGCTTTCTTT. Protein: CASSLGGGGRNTEAFF.